Listed here are 4 T cell receptor beta chains from one sample, sequenced in a study of cytomegalovirus exposure and HLA in healthy donors. The primer mix had 60 Vbeta and 13 Jbeta primers. Assay used: immunoSEQ multiplex PCR; TCRdb lists only in-frame clones, some missing. Of roughly 160,000 clones detected, approximately 82% appear once; the ten largest clones hold roughly 8.2%. Sequencing input: PBMCs. Source of these receptors: a woman aged 40 to 50 in good health and CMV-seropositive.

Notes on this clone: This sample includes further DNA sequences coding for the same CDR3. The rearrangement uses TRBV25-1 and TRBJ2-7; 9 nucleotides align to TRBD1. The V gene end was trimmed by 1 base and the J gene end by 1 base; junction bases not matched to a gene: 2. Germline lookup yields CDR1 MGHDK and CDR2 SYGVNS. This CDR3 has 15 residues. The CDR3 DNA follows: TGTGCCAGCAGTGAATGGGGGACAGGGTCCTACGAGCAGTACTTC. Residues: CASSEWGTGSYEQYF.

This clone was found once. The chain recombines TRBV6-5 with TRBJ1-2; D perhaps matches TRBD1 (5 bases). CDR1 and CDR2 (germline): MNHEY, SVGAGI. The V and J ends lost 10 bases and 1 base respectively, with 7 bases between them. This CDR3 contains 11 residues. CDR3 region: CANQGNYGYTF. CDR3 DNA: TGTGCCAACCAGGGTAACTATGGCTACACCTTC.

The chain uses TRBV2 and TRBJ1-5; D is perhaps TRBD1 (5 bases). Trimming left V 3 bases short and J 7 bases short, with 13 bases between. Germline V gives CDR1 SNHLY, CDR2 FYNNEI. The CDR3 sequence is 14 residues long. DNA of the CDR3: TGTGCCAGCAGTGAGATTTCGGGGGTCCAGCCCCAGCATTTT. Translated, it gives CASSEISGVQPQHF.

The V gene is TRBV28, the J gene TRBJ2-2, with 7 bases that match TRBD2. Germline CDR1 and CDR2: MDHEN and SYDVKM. This CDR3 is built from 15 residues. With V trimmed by 3 bases and J by 3 bases, 4 bases remained unmatched. The CDR3 loop reads CASSLLAADTGELFF. The CDR3 nucleotides read TGTGCCAGCAGTTTGCTAGCGGCGGACACCGGGGAGCTGTTTTTT.